The 21 T cell receptor beta chains in this list originate from one sample, sequenced in a study of CD8 T cells in ankylosing spondylitis. MiXCR, applied by TCRdb to the 5' RACE reads, yields one record per CDR3 protein. Among almost 250,000 distinct CDR3 sequences listed, about 30% were seen once. The sample taken for sequencing was blood, either unsorted or a sorted T cell fraction (not recorded which). The receptors were gathered from a male donor with ankylosing spondylitis or in good health (not recorded which).

This clonotype was found a few times. The chain uses TRBV29-1 and TRBJ2-3, with TRBD1 matching over 8 bases. The germline V gene has CDR1 SQVTM and CDR2 ANQGSEA. The trim removed 3 bases at V and 1 base at J, leaving 3 bases unmatched. This CDR3 has 14 residues. The CDR3 loop reads CSVEDRERTDTQYF. The CDR3 DNA reads TGCAGCGTTGAGGACAGGGAGCGCACAGATACGCAGTATTTT.

The CDR3 nucleotides read TGCAGTGCTAGGGGCGGACTAGCGGGGGGAGAGGGCTACGAGCAGTACTTC. This gives the protein CSARGGLAGGEGYEQYF. The chain recombines TRBV20-1 with TRBJ2-7, with 14 nucleotides matching TRBD2. V lost 3 bases and J lost 3; bases outside the gene matches: 10. The CDR3 covers 17 residues. Germline loops: CDR1 DFQATT, CDR2 SNEGSKA (reference sequence).

This clonotype was observed a few times. This chain uses TRBV10-3 with TRBJ2-1, with D maybe TRBD2 (7 bases). Deletions cut 8 bases from V and 8 bases from J, with 22 bases between. CDR3 length equals 15 residues. Germline CDR1 is ENHRY and CDR2 is SYGVKD. CDR3 nucleotides: TGTGCCATCGGGGGAAGCGGGGAGGGGGTGGATGAGCAGTTCTTC. It is translated as CAIGGSGEGVDEQFF.

As DNA, the CDR3 is TGTGCCAGCAGTCCACTTTACGAGGGGACGGGTAAGCCCCAGCATTTT. This translates into CASSPLYEGTGKPQHF. This chain connects TRBV28 to TRBJ1-5; D is possibly TRBD1 (5 bases). V dropped 5 bases and J dropped 8 bases, with 22 bases sitting between them. CDR3 length: 16 amino acids. CDR1 and CDR2 (germline): MDHEN, SYDVKM. The variable domain in full, completed from reference TRBV28 and TRBJ1-5, reads DVKVTQSSRYLVKRTGEKVFLECVQDMDHENMFWYRQDPGLGLRLIYFSYDVKMKEKGDIPEGYSVSREKKERFSLILESASTNQTSMYLCASSPLYEGTGKPQHFGDGTRLSIL.

The rearrangement uses TRBV27 and TRBJ2-3; 9 positions agree with TRBD2. The CDR3 runs 16 residues. Per the germline V gene, CDR1 is MNHEY and CDR2 is SMNVEV (reference sequence). The J segment lost 6 bases and the V segment lost 3 bases, leaving 10 bases of the junction unmatched. Written as DNA, the CDR3 is TGTGCCAGCAGTTTGTGGGCGGGGGGGCGTTCCGATACGCAGTATTTT. It yields the protein CASSLWAGGRSDTQYF.

DNA of the CDR3: TGTGCCAGCAGTTACGTTAGCGGGGAAGGCACAGATACGCAGTATTTT. Protein product: CASSYVSGEGTDTQYF. The genes are TRBV6-5 and TRBJ2-3; 8 bases are a match to TRBD2. This CDR3 has 16 amino acids. CDR1 and CDR2 (germline): MNHEY, SVGAGI. Trimming cost V 2 bases and J 1 base; bases outside gene matches: 5.

The J gene is TRBJ2-5, the V gene TRBV5-5, with D perhaps TRBD2 (7 bases). The CDR3 sequence is 15 residues long. Trimming removed 4 bases at V and 5 bases at J, with 18 bases between. Per the germline V gene, CDR1 is SGHKS and CDR2 is YYEKEE (reference sequence). CDR3 residues: CASSPDGGAMETQYF. The CDR3, as DNA: TGTGCCAGCAGCCCGGATGGGGGGGCGATGGAGACCCAGTACTTC.

The gene calls are TRBV6-1 and TRBJ2-2; possibly TRBD1 for D (6 bases). The V gene's germline CDR1 is MNHNS and CDR2 SASEGT. The CDR3 has 13 amino acids. The V gene lost 4 bases and the J gene lost 6 bases, with 9 bases spanning the gap. CDR3: CASSGTAPGELFF. In nucleotides, the CDR3 is TGTGCCAGCAGTGGGACAGCCCCCGGGGAGCTGTTTTTT.

The genes are TRBV7-6 and TRBJ2-7; the D gene is possibly TRBD1 (5 bases). The ends were cut back, 5 bases at V and 6 bases at J, with 14 bases in the middle. There are 13 residues in the CDR3. In germline, CDR1 is SGHVS, CDR2 FNYEAQ. The chain's CDR3 is CASSPETGLEQYF. As DNA, the CDR3 is TGTGCCAGCAGCCCCGAAACAGGCCTCGAGCAGTACTTC.

This CDR3 reads CASSLIRDSEQYF. The CDR3 DNA reads TGTGCCAGCAGCTTAATAAGGGACAGCGAGCAGTACTTC. This rearrangement joins TRBV7-3 to TRBJ2-7; 7 positions match TRBD1. V lost 1 base and J lost 6; bases outside the gene matches: 3. This CDR3 has 13 amino acids. Germline CDR1 reads SGHTA; CDR2 reads FQGTGA.

The CDR3, as DNA: TGTGCCACCAGTGACGCGGATGAGCAGTTCTTC. Translated: CATSDADEQFF. The V gene is TRBV24-1, the J gene TRBJ2-1; D remains unclear. In germline, CDR1 is KGHDR, CDR2 SFDVKD. V was clipped by 4 bases and J by 8 bases, with 5 bases between them. The CDR3 spans 11 residues.

This clonotype was seen more than once but under ten times. This chain joins TRBV20-1 and TRBJ2-3, with TRBD2 as a possible D gene (7 bases). V lost 5 bases to trimming and J lost 4 bases, with 10 bases between them. CDR3 length: 12 residues. Germline assignment: CDR1 DFQATT and CDR2 SNEGSKA (reference sequence). CDR3 sequence (DNA): TGCAGTGCTGAGGGGGGGGCAGATACGCAGTATTTT. The encoded protein is CSAEGGADTQYF.

J is TRBJ2-5 and V is TRBV5-5; TRBD2 aligns across 14 bases. Unmatched junction bases numbered 9, after V lost 3 bases and J lost 5 bases. Germline CDR1 and CDR2: SGHKS and YYEKEE (reference sequence). This CDR3 is 17 amino acids long. CDR3 coding DNA: TGTGCCAGCAGCTGGGGACTAGCGGGGGCAGCCGGGGAGACCCAGTACTTC. As protein: CASSWGLAGAAGETQYF.

The chain couples TRBV20-1 to TRBJ2-5; 14 bases fit TRBD2. The CDR3 has 16 amino acids. Germline V lookup: CDR1 DFQATT, CDR2 SNEGSKA (reference sequence). The V segment lost 0 bases and the J segment 4 bases; nucleotides outside the gene matches: 4. The CDR3 here is CSARETSGGVLETQYF. CDR3 bases: TGCAGTGCTAGAGAGACTAGCGGGGGGGTCCTAGAGACCCAGTACTTC.

This chain uses TRBV9 with TRBJ1-1; D is uncertain. Per germline, CDR1 SGDLS and CDR2 YYNGEE. The CDR3 covers 15 residues. Trimming pared 3 bases from V and 1 base from J, leaving 13 bases between. DNA for the CDR3: TGTGCCAGCAGCGCGAACCCCAACTCGAACACTGAAGCTTTCTTT. This codes for CASSANPNSNTEAFF.

The chain recombines TRBV12-3 or TRBV12-4 with TRBJ2-7; D ambiguous. This CDR3 has 16 amino acids. Deletions cut 5 bases from V and 3 bases from J, with 20 bases between. The CDR3 sequence is CASSPRKRTLVYEQYF. CDR3 nucleotide sequence: TGTGCCAGCAGTCCCCGAAAAAGAACCTTAGTCTACGAGCAGTACTTC.

This clonotype was seen just once. The chain combines TRBV9 with TRBJ2-5; TRBD2 matches at 10 bases. The ends lost 0 bases at V and 2 bases at J; junction bases unmatched: 4. The CDR3 has 16 residues. Germline-derived CDR1 and CDR2 are SGDLS and YYNGEE. The CDR3 DNA is TGTGCCAGCAGCGTAGACCCAGCGGGGGGGCAAGAGACCCAGTACTTC. Translation: CASSVDPAGGQETQYF.

This clonotype was counted a few times. The V and J genes are TRBV20-1 and TRBJ2-1; tentative D call: TRBD2 (6 bases). Germline CDR1 DFQATT, CDR2 SNEGSKA (reference sequence). Trimming cost V 2 bases and J 5 bases, with 13 bases left between them. This CDR3 has 14 residues. The CDR3 coding sequence is TGCAGTGCTAGAAGGGGACTGGGAAACAATGAGCAGTTCTTC. This encodes CSARRGLGNNEQFF.

The chain carries TRBV5-1 and TRBJ2-2, with 9 positions matching TRBD1. V lost 4 bases and J lost 7; bases outside the gene matches: 8. From germline, CDR1 is SGHRS and CDR2 YFSETQ. This CDR3 is 15 amino acids long. CDR3 in amino acids: CASSPGTGLFGELFF. The CDR3 coding sequence is TGCGCCAGCAGCCCCGGGACAGGGTTATTCGGGGAGCTGTTTTTT.

The V and J genes are TRBV25-1 and TRBJ1-1; D gene ambiguous. V was pared by 1 base and J by 3 bases, with 6 bases between. This CDR3 comprises 13 residues. CDR1 and CDR2 from the germline V gene are MGHDK and SYGVNS. CDR3 DNA sequence: TGTGCCAGCAGTGAATTCCGGGACACTGAAGCTTTCTTT. Its translation: CASSEFRDTEAFF. Looking up the rest from reference TRBV25-1 and TRBJ1-1 gives the full variable domain: EADIYQTPRYLVIGTGKKITLECSQTMGHDKMYWYQQDPGMELHLIHYSYGVNSTEKGDLSSESTVSRIRTEHFPLTLESARPSHTSQYLCASSEFRDTEAFFGQGTRLTVV.

The chain couples TRBV11-2 to TRBJ2-6, with 7 bases lining up with TRBD1. The trim removed 5 bases at V and 3 bases at J, leaving 4 bases unmatched. Germline CDR1 and CDR2: SGHAT and FQNNGV. This CDR3 contains 15 residues. CDR3 sequence reads: CASSRQGFGANVLTF. The CDR3 nucleotides read TGTGCCAGCAGCAGACAGGGTTTTGGGGCCAACGTCCTGACTTTC.